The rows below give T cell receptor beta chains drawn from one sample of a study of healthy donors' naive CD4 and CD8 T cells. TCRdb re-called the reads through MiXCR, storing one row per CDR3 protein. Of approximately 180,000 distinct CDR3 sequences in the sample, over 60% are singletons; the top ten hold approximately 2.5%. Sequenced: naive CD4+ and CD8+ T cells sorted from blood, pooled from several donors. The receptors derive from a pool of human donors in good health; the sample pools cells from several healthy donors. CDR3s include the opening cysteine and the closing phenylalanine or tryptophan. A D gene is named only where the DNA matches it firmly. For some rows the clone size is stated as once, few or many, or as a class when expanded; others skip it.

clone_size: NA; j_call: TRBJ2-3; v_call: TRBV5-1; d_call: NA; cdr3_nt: TGCGCCAGCAGCCCAACCCGGGGCGGCACAGATACGCAGTATTTT; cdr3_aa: CASSPTRGGTDTQYF
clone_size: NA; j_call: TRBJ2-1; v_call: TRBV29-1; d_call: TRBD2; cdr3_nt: TGCAGCGTCCTAGGACCAGCGGGGGTTTACAATGAGCAGTTCTTC; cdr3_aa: CSVLGPAGVYNEQFF
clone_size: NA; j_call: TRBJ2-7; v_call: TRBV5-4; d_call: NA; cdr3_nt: TGTGCCAGCAGCTTGGCCGAAGGCTACCCACGGGAGCAGTACTTC; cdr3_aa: CASSLAEGYPREQYF
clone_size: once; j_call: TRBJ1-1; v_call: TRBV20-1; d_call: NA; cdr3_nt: TGCAGTGCTAGAGATATGGCAGAGAACACTGAAGCTTTCTTT; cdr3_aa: CSARDMAENTEAFF
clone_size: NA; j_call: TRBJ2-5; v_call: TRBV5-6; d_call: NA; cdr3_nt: TGTGCCAGCAGCCAAGGACAGAAAGAGACCCAGTACTTC; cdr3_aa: CASSQGQKETQYF
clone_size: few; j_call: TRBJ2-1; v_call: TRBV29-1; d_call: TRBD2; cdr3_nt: TGCAGCGTTGAAGCTCGGCTAGCGGGTAATGAGCAGTTCTTC; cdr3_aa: CSVEARLAGNEQFF
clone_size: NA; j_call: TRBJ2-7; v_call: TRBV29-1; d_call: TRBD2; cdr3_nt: TGCAGCGCCGGCGGGGGGCCCTCCTACGAGCAGTACTTC; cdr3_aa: CSAGGGPSYEQYF
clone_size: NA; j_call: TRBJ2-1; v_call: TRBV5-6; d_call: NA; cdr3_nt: TGTGCCAGCAGCTTGAGGGACCTCGATTATGAGCAGTTCTTC; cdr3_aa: CASSLRDLDYEQFF
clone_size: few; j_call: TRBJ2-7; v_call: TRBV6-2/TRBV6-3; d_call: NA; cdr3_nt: TGTGCCAGCAGTTGGACAGACTACGAGCAGTACTTC; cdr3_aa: CASSWTDYEQYF
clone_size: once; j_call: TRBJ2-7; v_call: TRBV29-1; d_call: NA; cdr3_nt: TGCAGCGTTGTAGTCGAAAGCTCCTACGAGCAGTACTTC; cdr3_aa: CSVVVESSYEQYF
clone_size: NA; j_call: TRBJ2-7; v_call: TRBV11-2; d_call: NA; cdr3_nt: TGTGCCAGCAGCTTCTACATTTCTCCCTACGAGCAGTACTTC; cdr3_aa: CASSFYISPYEQYF
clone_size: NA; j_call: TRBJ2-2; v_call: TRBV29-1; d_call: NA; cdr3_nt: TGCAGCGCATCAGGTCCGGGGAACACCGGGGAGCTGTTTTTT; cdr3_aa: CSASGPGNTGELFF
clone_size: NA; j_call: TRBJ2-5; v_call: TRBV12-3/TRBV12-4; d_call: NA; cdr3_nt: TGTGCCAGCAGTTTAAAGGGTACGGCGGAGACCCAGTACTTC; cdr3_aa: CASSLKGTAETQYF
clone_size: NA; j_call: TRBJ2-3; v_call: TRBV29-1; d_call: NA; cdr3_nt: TGCAGCGTTGGTCAGAGCAGAACAGATACGCAGTATTTT; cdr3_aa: CSVGQSRTDTQYF
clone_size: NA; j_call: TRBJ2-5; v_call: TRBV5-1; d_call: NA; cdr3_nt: TGCGCCAGCAGCTTGCGGGGATACCAAGAGACCCAGTACTTC; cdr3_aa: CASSLRGYQETQYF
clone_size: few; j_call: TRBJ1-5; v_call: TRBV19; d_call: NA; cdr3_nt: TGTGCCAGTAGTATGATGGGCCAGATCTATAGCAATCAGCCCCAGCATTTT; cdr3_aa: CASSMMGQIYSNQPQHF
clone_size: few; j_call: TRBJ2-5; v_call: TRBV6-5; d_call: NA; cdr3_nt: TGTGCCAGCAGGATGGACGGGACAAATAAAGAGACCCAGTACTTC; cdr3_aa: CASRMDGTNKETQYF
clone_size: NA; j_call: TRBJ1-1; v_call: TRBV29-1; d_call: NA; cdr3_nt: TGCAGCGTTGAGGGCGGTGAAGCTTTCTTT; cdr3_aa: CSVEGGEAFF
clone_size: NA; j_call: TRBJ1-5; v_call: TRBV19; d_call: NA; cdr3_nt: TGTGCCAGTAGTAGGCGGGCGGGGGCCCTTGATCAGCCCCAGCATTTT; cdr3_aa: CASSRRAGALDQPQHF
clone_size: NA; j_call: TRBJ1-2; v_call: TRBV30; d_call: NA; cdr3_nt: TGTGCCTGGAGTGTGGGATACGGACAGTTCTATGGCTACACCTTC; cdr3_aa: CAWSVGYGQFYGYTF
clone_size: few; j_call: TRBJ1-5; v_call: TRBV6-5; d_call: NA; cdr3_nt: TGTGCCAGCAGTTACTCCAGGACGGGCAATCAGCCCCAGCATTTT; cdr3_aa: CASSYSRTGNQPQHF
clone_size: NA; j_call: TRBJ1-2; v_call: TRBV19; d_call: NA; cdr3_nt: TGTGCCAGTAGTATAAATGGGGGACTCTATGGCTACACCTTC; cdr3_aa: CASSINGGLYGYTF
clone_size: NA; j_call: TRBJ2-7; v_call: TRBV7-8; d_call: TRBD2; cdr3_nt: TGTGCCAGCAGCTCAAAGCGGGGTTCCTACGAGCAGTACTTC; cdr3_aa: CASSSKRGSYEQYF